This TCR beta chain was profiled in a study of Tregs in tolerant kidney transplant recipients. Study findings and constraints: Biological reproducibility was not directly addressed in this study.

The CDR3 spans 15 residues. The V gene end was trimmed by 6 bases and the J gene end by 4 bases; junction bases not matched to a gene: 8. Germline V gene lookup returns CDR1 SNHLY and CDR2 FYNNEI. Concerning this clone: Antigen unknown.

Clones were read by immunoSEQ multiplex PCR, and TCRdb kept only the in-frame ones, dropping some. The sample carries around 78,000 clones, approximately 90% recorded once. Unstimulated Tregs (CD4+CD25+CD127-) and CD4+CD25- non-Tregs were sorted from PBMCs. This sequence originates from a human donor who received a combined kidney and bone marrow transplant. V usage is TRBV2 and J usage is TRBJ2-3, with 9 nucleotides matching TRBD2. The specimen comprised Tregs from blood, sampled before the transplant. The CDR3 sequence: CASRFSGSWADTQYF. CDR3 nucleotide sequence: TGTGCCAGCAGGTTTAGCGGGAGTTGGGCAGATACGCAGTATTTT.